Listed here are 28 T cell receptor beta chains from one sample, sequenced in a study of Ad26.COV2.S vaccination and SARS-CoV-2 variants. Only in-frame clones appear in the TCRdb table, and some are missing; sequencing was by immunoSEQ multiplex PCR. The data contain around 300,000 clones, approximately 90% of them seen just once; the ten biggest clones take up approximately 4.5%. Treatment reported: approximately 18 received Ad26.COV2.S at low or high dose, single or two shots; 5 received placebo; per-sample allocation not given. Samples came from day 63 after the first vaccine or placebo injection. The sequenced sample was peripheral blood, obtained in a trial of Ad26.COV2.S vaccine versus placebo. The receptors originated from a person aged 18 to 65 who received the Ad26.COV2.S COVID-19 vaccine or a placebo.

V gene TRBV15 combines with J gene TRBJ1-5, with a possible D match to TRBD1 (5 bases). Germline V lookup: CDR1 LNHNV, CDR2 YYDKDF (reference sequence). The length of the CDR3 is 17 residues. Trimming removed 2 bases from V and 4 bases from J, with 18 bases in between. CDR3 bases: TGTGCCACCAGCAGAAAGGCCCCGGGACGTACGAATCAGCCCCAGCATTTT. Its translation: CATSRKAPGRTNQPQHF. The full variable domain, its missing parts supplied by reference TRBV15 and TRBJ1-5, is DAMVIQNPRYQVTQFGKPVTLSCSQTLNHNVMYWYQQKSSQAPKLLFHYYDKDFNNEADTPDNFQSRRPNTSFCFLDIRSPGLGDTAMYLCATSRKAPGRTNQPQHFGDGTRLSIL.

The chain employs TRBV7-9 and TRBJ1-4, with TRBD1 identical over 9 bases. This CDR3 has 12 amino acids. CDR1 and CDR2 from the germline V gene are SEHNR and FQNEAQ (reference sequence). J lost 8 bases, V lost 11 bases, and 6 bases had no gene match. CDR3 sequence reads: CAGRTGDEKLFF. The CDR3 nucleotides are TGTGCCGGCCGGACAGGGGACGAAAAACTGTTTTTT.

This chain connects TRBV6-2 or TRBV6-3 to TRBJ1-2, with no clear D. This CDR3 is built from 12 residues. Trimming took 2 bases from V and 4 from J, leaving 5 bases between them. Germline V gives CDR1 MNHEY, CDR2 SVGEGT. The CDR3 region has the DNA TGTGCCAGCAGTTACCCCACCTATGGCTACACCTTC. Translated: CASSYPTYGYTF.

This clone has just a few counts. J is TRBJ1-1 and V is TRBV18, with unresolved D. In germline, CDR1 is KGHSH, CDR2 LQKENI. This CDR3 region has 15 residues. V was cut by 1 base and J by 1 base, with 10 bases left in between. The chain's CDR3 is CASSPRPSGNTEAFF. For the CDR3, the DNA is TGTGCCAGCTCACCACGTCCCAGTGGGAACACTGAAGCTTTCTTT. The variable domain in full, with the rest retrieved from reference TRBV18 and TRBJ1-1, is NAGVMQNPRHLVRRRGQEARLRCSPMKGHSHVYWYRQLPEEGLKFMVYLQKENIIDESGMPKERFSAEFPKEGPSILRIQQVVRGDSAAYFCASSPRPSGNTEAFFGQGTRLTVV.

Concerning this clone itself: The junction and the germline gene differ at one end; a read error may be behind it. The V and J genes are TRBV28 and TRBJ1-1; weak D call: TRBD1 (6 bases). The CDR3 extends over 15 amino acids. Germline lookup yields CDR1 MDHEN and CDR2 SYDVKM. Here the CDR3 reads CATLPVTGLNTEAFF. CDR3 in DNA: TGTGCCACTCTGCCAGTGACAGGCTTGAATACTGAAGCTTTCTTT.

The V gene is TRBV4-1, the J gene TRBJ1-1, with 8 positions matching TRBD1. Trimming took 2 bases from V and 2 from J; bases not matched to a gene: 7. CDR1 and CDR2 (germline): MGHRA, YSYEKL. This CDR3 is 16 amino acids long. The CDR3: CASSQLPGQANTEAFF. Here the CDR3 DNA reads TGCGCCAGCAGCCAACTACCGGGACAGGCTAACACTGAAGCTTTCTTT.

The chain links TRBV28 to TRBJ2-3; maybe TRBD2 (6 bases). Looked up from germline, CDR1 is MDHEN and CDR2 is SYDVKM. This CDR3 has 17 residues. The V gene lost 2 bases and the J gene lost 0 bases, with 15 bases spanning the gap. The CDR3 nucleotides read TGTGCCAGCAGTTTAATTTCGCGGGGCATTAGCACAGATACGCAGTATTTT. This translates into CASSLISRGISTDTQYF.

J is TRBJ2-3 and V is TRBV3-1 (or the pseudogene TRBV3-2); possible D gene TRBD1, 5 bases. V lost 1 base to trimming and J lost 1 base, with 9 bases between them. The CDR3 length is 15 residues. The germline V gene has CDR1 LGHDT and CDR2 YNNKEL (reference sequence). CDR3 nucleotide sequence: TGTGCCAGCAGCCAAGGTAGGGGTGGCACAGATACGCAGTATTTT. Its translation: CASSQGRGGTDTQYF.

The table lists this clone with a count of one. Within the sample, other DNA sequences also encode this same CDR3. V gene TRBV19 combines with J gene TRBJ1-1, with TRBD1 matching 9 bases. The length of the CDR3 is 13 residues. Germline CDR1 and CDR2: LNHDA and SQIVND (reference sequence). V shed 6 bases and J 5 bases; nucleotides not matched to a gene: 4. CDR3 sequence: CASSSQGATEAFF. In DNA, the CDR3 is TGTGCCAGTAGCTCACAGGGGGCTACTGAAGCTTTCTTT.

This chain uses TRBV4-2 with TRBJ2-7, with D possibly TRBD2 on 5 matching bases. Germline CDR1 and CDR2: LGHNA and YNFKEQ. V lost 3 bases, J lost 2 bases, and 11 bases lay in between. This CDR3 has 14 amino acids. The CDR3 sequence: CASSQEDQAYEQYF. The CDR3 DNA follows: TGTGCCAGCAGCCAGGAGGACCAAGCCTACGAGCAGTACTTC.

The rearrangement links TRBV30 to TRBJ2-3; no definite D call. The CDR3 spans 12 residues. Germline CDR1 is GTSNPN and CDR2 is SVGIG (reference sequence). The V gene lost 0 bases and the J gene lost 5 bases, with 6 bases spanning the gap. The CDR3 region is CAWSVMGDTQYF. The DNA for the CDR3 is TGTGCCTGGAGTGTAATGGGAGATACGCAGTATTTT.

The J gene is TRBJ1-2, the V gene TRBV9; D gene uncertain. This CDR3 region has 13 residues. Germline V lookup: CDR1 SGDLS, CDR2 YYNGEE. V lost 4 bases, J lost 0 bases, and 7 bases lay in between. CDR3 region: CASSLTTNYGYTF. The DNA of the CDR3 is TGTGCCAGCAGCCTAACAACTAACTATGGCTACACCTTC.

The chain joins TRBV6-1 to TRBJ1-3; unclear D gene. The CDR3 is 15 amino acids. The V end was cut by 2 bases, the J end by 0 bases, with 8 bases between. Germline-derived CDR1 and CDR2 are MNHNS and SASEGT. Here the CDR3 reads CASSEQPSSGNTIYF. The CDR3 DNA sequence: TGTGCCAGCAGTGAACAACCGAGCTCTGGAAACACCATATATTTT.

The chain employs TRBV19 and TRBJ2-7; the D is unclear. Trimming pared 5 bases from V and 0 bases from J, leaving 20 bases between. Germline loops: CDR1 LNHDA, CDR2 SQIVND (reference sequence). This CDR3 comprises 17 residues. CDR3 nucleotide sequence: TGTGCCAGTAGTGGTACGGCGATAGGCGTAAGCTCCTACGAGCAGTACTTC. It yields the protein CASSGTAIGVSSYEQYF. Supplemented by reference TRBV19 and TRBJ2-7, the full variable domain reads DGGITQSPKYLFRKEGQNVTLSCEQNLNHDAMYWYRQDPGQGLRLIYYSQIVNDFQKGDIAEGYSVSREKKESFPLTVTSAQKNPTAFYLCASSGTAIGVSSYEQYFGPGTRLTVT.

The chain couples TRBV9 to TRBJ2-1; TRBD2 is a possible D gene (6 bases). Germline loops: CDR1 SGDLS, CDR2 YYNGEE. The CDR3 length is 11 residues. Deletions cut 7 bases from V and 13 bases from J, with 15 bases between. This CDR3 is CASGGLREQFF. CDR3 coding DNA: TGTGCCAGCGGGGGACTGCGGGAACAGTTCTTC.

This clone was counted a single time. The chain recombines TRBV7-9 with TRBJ2-7, with 9 positions matching TRBD1. With 10 bases clipped from V and 2 bases from J, the junction kept 12 bases outside the gene matches. Germline V CDR1 and CDR2: SEHNR, FQNEAQ (reference sequence). The CDR3 consists of 15 residues. The CDR3, as DNA: TGTGCCATCTTCTTACCGGGACAGGGAACCTACGAGCAGTACTTC. Translation: CAIFLPGQGTYEQYF.

The chain has TRBV2 and TRBJ2-1; TRBD2 is a possible D gene (6 bases). V lost 4 bases and J lost 0, with 10 bases in between. Germline V CDR1 and CDR2: SNHLY, FYNNEI. This CDR3 comprises 15 residues. The CDR3 region is CASSGRGSSYNEQFF. The CDR3, as DNA: TGTGCCAGCAGTGGCCGGGGGTCCTCCTACAATGAGCAGTTCTTC.

The gene calls are TRBV5-1 and TRBJ2-1, with 8 bases matching TRBD1. Germline V gives CDR1 SGHRS, CDR2 YFSETQ. CDR3 length: 15 residues. V shed 4 bases, J shed 8 bases, and the junction held 11 bases outside the gene matches. CDR3 protein: CASSPTTLQGDEQFF. Here the CDR3 DNA reads TGCGCCAGCAGCCCTACCACCTTACAGGGGGATGAGCAGTTCTTC.

The rearrangement links TRBV18 to TRBJ1-4; no clear D gene. The V gene's germline CDR1 is KGHSH and CDR2 LQKENI. The V gene lost 3 bases and the J gene lost 7 bases, with 15 bases spanning the gap. There are 15 residues in the CDR3. CDR3 loop: CASSPMLGPGEKLFF. The CDR3 DNA sequence: TGTGCCAGCTCACCCATGCTAGGGCCTGGTGAAAAACTGTTTTTT.

The genes are TRBV16 and TRBJ2-3, with D possibly being TRBD2 (5 bases). V gave up 0 bases and J gave up 2 bases, with 6 bases separating them. CDR1 and CDR2 from the germline V gene are KGHSY and FQNENV. This CDR3 spans 14 amino acids. CDR3 region: CASSQSGNTDTQYF. In DNA, the CDR3 is TGTGCCAGCAGCCAATCCGGGAACACAGATACGCAGTATTTT.

This chain uses TRBV30 with TRBJ1-2; D uncertain. CDR3 size: 13 residues. Deletions cut 4 bases from V and 4 bases from J, with 13 bases between. Germline CDR1 GTSNPN, CDR2 SVGIG (reference sequence). The CDR3: CAWMENSVYGYTF. CDR3 DNA: TGTGCCTGGATGGAGAACTCGGTCTATGGCTACACCTTC.

The chain links TRBV12-3 or TRBV12-4 to TRBJ1-2; the D gene is possibly TRBD1 (6 bases). The germline V and J ends were trimmed by 2 bases and 4 bases, with 8 bases remaining between them. CDR3 length: 13 residues. The DNA of the CDR3 is TGTGCCAGCAGTTTAATGGGGGCCTATGGCTACACCTTC. It translates to CASSLMGAYGYTF.

This rearrangement joins TRBV4-2 to TRBJ2-5, with no clear D. Trimming cost V 4 bases and J 4 bases, with 7 bases left between them. From germline, CDR1 is LGHNA and CDR2 YNFKEQ. The CDR3 totals 12 residues. The CDR3 sequence: CASSRQRETQYF. The CDR3 nucleotides read TGTGCCAGCAGCCGCCAGCGAGAGACCCAGTACTTC.

The J gene is TRBJ2-2, the V gene TRBV10-1; maybe TRBD1 (5 bases). Germline V gives CDR1 WNHNN, CDR2 SYGVQD (reference sequence). V lost 5 bases and J 1 base, leaving 8 bases between the germline ends. This CDR3 is 14 amino acids long. The CDR3 spells CASSKQENTGELFF. DNA for the CDR3: TGCGCCAGCAGTAAACAGGAGAACACCGGGGAGCTGTTTTTT.

J is TRBJ1-6 and V is TRBV30; D remains unclear. Between the trimmed V and J ends, which lost 0 bases and 5 bases, there was a span of 8 bases. The germline V gene encodes CDR1 GTSNPN and CDR2 SVGIG (reference sequence). This CDR3 spans 14 amino acids. The CDR3 loop is CAWSVVRNNSPLHF. The CDR3 DNA sequence: TGTGCCTGGAGTGTAGTTCGGAATAATTCACCCCTCCACTTT.

This chain uses TRBV25-1 with TRBJ2-5, with D unresolved. There are 14 residues in the CDR3. The germline V gene has CDR1 MGHDK and CDR2 SYGVNS. V was pared by 2 bases and J by 1 base, with 8 bases between. CDR3 nucleotide sequence: TGTGCCAGCAGTGAAGAAATCAGCCAAGAGACCCAGTACTTC. Translation: CASSEEISQETQYF.

J is TRBJ2-1 and V is TRBV7-6; 9 bases align to TRBD1. The CDR3 runs 16 residues. Germline lookup yields CDR1 SGHVS and CDR2 FNYEAQ. The junction had 10 bases not matched to a gene; V was cut back by 5 bases and J by 5 bases. This chain's CDR3 is CASSPGTGLWDNEQFF. DNA for the CDR3: TGTGCCAGCAGCCCCGGGACAGGGTTGTGGGACAATGAGCAGTTCTTC.

CDR3 in DNA: TGTGCCAGCAGCTTGACAAGGGGCGCCACAGATACGCAGTATTTT. Its translation is CASSLTRGATDTQYF. The chain joins TRBV7-8 to TRBJ2-3, with D maybe TRBD1 (5 bases). This CDR3 contains 15 residues. Per the germline V gene, CDR1 is SGHVS and CDR2 is FQNEAQ. V was trimmed by 3 bases and J by 2 bases, leaving 12 bases between them.